The rows below give T cell receptor beta chains drawn from one sample of a study of T cell repertoires in cytomegalovirus infection. No antigen has been identified for these receptors. TCRdb ran MiXCR on the reads and lists one entry per CDR3 protein. Of approximately 770,000 distinct CDR3 sequences listed, almost 30% are singletons. The specimen comprised cultured CD8+ T cells from PBMCs, sampled from culture after CMV antigen stimulation. The receptors here all came from a human donor in good health (CMV status not recorded). Some clones in this sample may be carry-over from other donors' samples. CDR3s include the opening cysteine and the closing phenylalanine or tryptophan. Each record gives: clone size, D gene, V gene, J gene, CDR3 protein, CDR3 DNA. A D gene is named only where the DNA matches it firmly. Size values are once, few and many counts, or a class for expanded clones, and some rows have none.

size: few; D: .; V: TRBV12-3/TRBV12-4; J: TRBJ1-5; CDR3: CASSLLPGVQPQHF; DNA: TGTGCCAGCAGTTTATTGCCAGGGGTCCAGCCCCAGCATTTT
size: .; D: .; V: TRBV2; J: TRBJ2-3; CDR3: CASSEAPDTQYF; DNA: TGTGCCAGCAGTGAAGCGCCGGATACGCAGTATTTT
size: once; D: TRBD2; V: TRBV27; J: TRBJ2-1; CDR3: CASTIAGGPGNEQFF; DNA: TGTGCCAGCACCATAGCGGGGGGGCCCGGAAATGAGCAGTTCTTC
size: .; D: .; V: TRBV29-1; J: TRBJ2-1; CDR3: CSVEDRSYNEQFF; DNA: TGCAGCGTTGAAGATCGGTCCTACAATGAGCAGTTCTTC
size: few; D: .; V: TRBV2; J: TRBJ1-1; CDR3: CASTDVEGGTEAFF; DNA: TGTGCCAGCACCGACGTAGAAGGGGGCACTGAAGCTTTCTTT
size: .; D: .; V: TRBV27; J: TRBJ1-6; CDR3: CASSKPGPRPLHF; DNA: TGTGCCAGCAGTAAACCGGGACCCAGACCCCTCCACTTT
size: many; D: .; V: TRBV7-2; J: TRBJ1-2; CDR3: CASSLVGEGGYTF; DNA: TGTGCCAGCAGCTTAGTAGGGGAAGGTGGCTACACCTTC
size: .; D: .; V: TRBV6-5; J: TRBJ1-4; CDR3: CASSSGEGNANEKLFF; DNA: TGTGCCAGCTCGTCAGGGGAGGGAAATGCTAATGAAAAACTGTTTTTT
size: few; D: .; V: TRBV7-8; J: TRBJ1-2; CDR3: CASSLRGAPGYTF; DNA: TGTGCCAGCAGCCTCCGGGGGGCGCCCGGCTACACCTTC
size: few; D: .; V: TRBV19; J: TRBJ1-1; CDR3: CASSMSMNTEAFF; DNA: TGTGCCAGTAGTATGAGTATGAACACTGAAGCTTTCTTT
size: .; D: TRBD1; V: TRBV10-3; J: TRBJ2-7; CDR3: CAISSLGQGHEYF; DNA: TGTGCCATCAGTTCCCTCGGACAGGGCCACGAGTACTTC
size: .; D: .; V: TRBV20-1; J: TRBJ2-1; CDR3: CSARRDDTNEQFF; DNA: TGCAGTGCTAGAAGGGACGATACCAATGAGCAGTTCTTC
size: few; D: .; V: TRBV12-3/TRBV12-4; J: TRBJ2-5; CDR3: CASSPPPGGKETQYF; DNA: TGTGCCAGCAGTCCCCCGCCAGGAGGAAAAGAGACCCAGTACTTC
size: many; D: TRBD1; V: TRBV7-6; J: TRBJ1-1; CDR3: CASSWGQGRRTEAFF; DNA: TGTGCCAGCAGCTGGGGACAGGGGAGACGCACTGAAGCTTTCTTT